These 10 T cell receptor beta chains were all obtained from the same sample, sequenced in a study of cytomegalovirus exposure and HLA in healthy donors. With 60 Vbeta and 13 Jbeta primers, the PCR was carried out. TCRdb keeps only in-frame clones here, not all; method: immunoSEQ multiplex PCR. The sample yields about 160,000 clones, about three quarters seen once. Specimen: PBMCs. Receptors originate from a woman under 40 in good health and CMV-seronegative.

The chain couples TRBV2 to TRBJ2-7; 11 bases are a match to TRBD1. The V segment lost 0 bases and the J segment 3 bases; nucleotides outside the gene matches: 1. Germline CDR1 SNHLY, CDR2 FYNNEI. This CDR3 contains 15 residues. Here the CDR3 reads CASSEAGTGGYEQYF. In DNA, the CDR3 is TGTGCCAGCAGTGAAGCGGGGACAGGGGGCTACGAGCAGTACTTC. The full variable domain, with the rest looked up from reference TRBV2 and TRBJ2-7, is EPEVTQTPSHQVTQMGQEVILRCVPISNHLYFYWYRQILGQKVEFLVSFYNNEISEKSEIFDDQFSVERPDGSNFTLKIRSTKLEDSAMYFCASSEAGTGGYEQYFGPGTRLTVT.

This clone is a singleton in its sample. The chain employs TRBV5-4 and TRBJ2-5; D perhaps matches TRBD2 (6 bases). This CDR3 region has 13 residues. CDR1 is SGHNT, CDR2 YYREEE, per germline (reference sequence). Between the trimmed V and J ends, which lost 4 bases and 2 bases, there was a span of 9 bases. CDR3 sequence: CASSPGEQETQYF. CDR3 sequence (DNA): TGTGCCAGCAGCCCGGGGGAGCAAGAGACCCAGTACTTC.

V usage is TRBV30 and J usage is TRBJ1-4; D is possibly TRBD1 (5 bases). The V and J ends lost 0 bases and 8 bases respectively, with 10 bases between them. Germline V gene lookup returns CDR1 GTSNPN and CDR2 SVGIG (reference sequence). This CDR3 contains 13 residues. CDR3 nucleotides: TGTGCCTGGAGTGTACAGGAGGGGGAAAAACTGTTTTTT. Translating it yields CAWSVQEGEKLFF. The full variable domain, its missing parts supplied by reference TRBV30 and TRBJ1-4, is SQTIHQWPATLVQPVGSPLSLECTVEGTSNPNLYWYRQAAGRGLQLLFYSVGIGQISSEVPQNLSASRPQDRQFILSSKKLLLSDSGFYLCAWSVQEGEKLFFGSGTQLSVL.

The V and J genes are TRBV18 and TRBJ1-1; TRBD1 might be the D (5 bases). Trimming took 1 base from V and 2 from J, leaving 8 bases between them. The CDR3 covers 14 residues. Germline lookup yields CDR1 KGHSH and CDR2 LQKENI. In DNA, the CDR3 is TGTGCCAGCTCACCACAAGGGGATAACACTGAAGCTTTCTTT. The encoded protein is CASSPQGDNTEAFF. The variable domain in full, completed from reference TRBV18 and TRBJ1-1, reads NAGVMQNPRHLVRRRGQEARLRCSPMKGHSHVYWYRQLPEEGLKFMVYLQKENIIDESGMPKERFSAEFPKEGPSILRIQQVVRGDSAAYFCASSPQGDNTEAFFGQGTRLTVV.

With regard to this clone: A read error may account for a junction end that differs from germline. The V gene is TRBV25-1, the J gene TRBJ2-7; 11 nucleotides match TRBD1. CDR1 is MGHDK, CDR2 SYGVNS, per germline. This CDR3 has 17 amino acids. The CDR3 DNA sequence: TGTGCCAGCAGTGCCCCCCCGGACAGGGGGCGAAGCTACGAGCAGCACTTC. This translates into CASSAPPDRGRSYEQHF.

V is TRBV28 and J is TRBJ2-1, with 12 bases aligning to TRBD2. The germline CDR1 and CDR2 sequences are MDHEN and SYDVKM. The CDR3 covers 17 residues. Trimming removed 2 bases from V and 4 bases from J; junction bases left unmatched: 6. In DNA, the CDR3 is TGTGCCAGCAGTTTAAGACTAGCGGGAGAAGGTTACAATGAGCAGTTCTTC. Its protein is CASSLRLAGEGYNEQFF.

This chain links TRBV28 with TRBJ1-3, with a tentative D call TRBD1 (6 bases). This CDR3 has 13 residues. CDR1 is MDHEN, CDR2 SYDVKM, per germline. V lost 8 bases and J 9 bases, leaving 17 bases between the germline ends. DNA for the CDR3: TGTGCCAGCGGCAGGACAGACCGAGGCACCATATATTTT. Translating gives CASGRTDRGTIYF.

The CDR3 is CASSLGIAGTYEQYF. The DNA of the CDR3 is TGCGCCAGCAGCTTGGGAATTGCGGGAACCTACGAGCAGTACTTC. The chain recombines TRBV5-1 with TRBJ2-7; D possibly corresponds to TRBD2 (6 bases). Trimming pared 0 bases from V and 2 bases from J, leaving 12 bases between. The CDR3 contains 15 residues. From germline, CDR1 is SGHRS and CDR2 YFSETQ.

The chain combines TRBV7-9 with TRBJ1-2; unclear D gene. The V and J ends lost 1 base and 6 bases respectively, with 9 bases between them. Germline V gene sequence: CDR1 SEHNR, CDR2 FQNEAQ (reference sequence). The CDR3 is 13 residues long. The CDR3 DNA reads as TGTGCCAGCAGCTTAGGTCTTCCGGATGGCTACACCTTC. Its protein product is CASSLGLPDGYTF.

This clone was counted a single time. The chain employs TRBV28 and TRBJ1-5; a weak D match, TRBD1 (5 bases). CDR1 is MDHEN, CDR2 SYDVKM, per germline. The CDR3 is 18 amino acids. Between the trimmed V and J ends, which lost 2 bases and 1 base, there was a span of 18 bases. The CDR3 loop is CASSLNVGAESSNQPQHF. The CDR3 DNA reads TGTGCCAGCAGTTTAAACGTAGGGGCAGAATCAAGCAATCAGCCCCAGCATTTT.